This T cell receptor beta chain was sequenced for a study of T cell repertoires in aging, cancer and after chemotherapy. Whole-study context: Paired samples before and after chemotherapy came from glioblastoma patients receiving temozolomide-based therapy.

TRB rearrangements spanning V, D and J were amplified using mixed TRB-A/B primers. From the multiplex PCR reads, TCRdb called clonotypes with MiXCR, one entry per CDR3 protein. The top ten hold about 60% of the sample, which has approximately 3,900 distinct CDR3 sequences, less than 45% seen once. The CDR3 is 13 amino acids. Losses at the gene ends were 5 bases for V and 5 bases for J; bases not matched to a gene: 7. Germline CDR1 is DFQATT and CDR2 is SNEGSKA (reference sequence). Peripheral blood genomic DNA, not sorted cells or RNA, was the template. Sequencing input: blood. The rearrangement joins TRBV20-1 to TRBJ2-3; 7 positions agree with TRBD2. The sequence derives from a human donor with a solid tumor. The CDR3 DNA reads as TGCAGTGCTGAGGCGGGAGAGGGAGATACGCAGTATTTT. Protein sequence: CSAEAGEGDTQYF.